Included here is one T cell receptor (beta chain) sequence, with context. In the study's own analysis: The assay estimated nucleated cells by amplifying reference gene primers. Libraries were prepared by immunoSEQ multiplex PCR; TCRdb keeps only in-frame clonotypes and omits some of them. V, J and clone size were drawn from that table, and D and trimming were deduced from the DNA. The sample consists of 190,000 or so clones, around 86% of them appearing once. This sample is part of a study of blood T cell repertoires in COVID-19. Across the whole study: Whether acute or convalescent, the COVID-19 samples came from the United States, Italy and Spain. In each case, the material was cDNA or gDNA derived from T cells, B-cell-depleted T cells, or PBMCs.

Sequences were obtained from peripheral blood. The receptor was derived from a woman aged 25 to 39 with active or convalescent COVID-19.

The CDR3 here is CASSIRRRDGELFF. CDR3 coding DNA: TGTGCCAGTAGTATACGGCGACGGGACGGGGAGCTGTTTTTT. This chain joins TRBV19 and TRBJ2-2; D might be TRBD2 (5 bases). This CDR3 contains 14 residues. Germline V gives CDR1 LNHDA, CDR2 SQIVND (reference sequence). V dropped 2 bases and J dropped 7 bases, with 11 bases sitting between them. Together with reference TRBV19 and TRBJ2-2, the CDR3 gives the full variable domain: DGGITQSPKYLFRKEGQNVTLSCEQNLNHDAMYWYRQDPGQGLRLIYYSQIVNDFQKGDIAEGYSVSREKKESFPLTVTSAQKNPTAFYLCASSIRRRDGELFFGEGSRLTVL.